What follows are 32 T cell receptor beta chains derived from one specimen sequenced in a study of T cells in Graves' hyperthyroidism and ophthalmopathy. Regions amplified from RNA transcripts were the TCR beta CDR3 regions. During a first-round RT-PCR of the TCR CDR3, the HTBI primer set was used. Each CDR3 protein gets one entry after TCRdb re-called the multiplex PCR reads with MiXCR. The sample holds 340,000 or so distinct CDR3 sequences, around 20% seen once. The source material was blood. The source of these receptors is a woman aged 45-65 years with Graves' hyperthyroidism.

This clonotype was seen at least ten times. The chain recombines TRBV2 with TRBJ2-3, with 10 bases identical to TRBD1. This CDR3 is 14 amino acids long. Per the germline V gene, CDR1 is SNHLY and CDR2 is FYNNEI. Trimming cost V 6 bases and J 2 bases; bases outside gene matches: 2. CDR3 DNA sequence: TGTGCCAGCAGACGACAGGGGGCCACAGATACGCAGTATTTT. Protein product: CASRRQGATDTQYF.

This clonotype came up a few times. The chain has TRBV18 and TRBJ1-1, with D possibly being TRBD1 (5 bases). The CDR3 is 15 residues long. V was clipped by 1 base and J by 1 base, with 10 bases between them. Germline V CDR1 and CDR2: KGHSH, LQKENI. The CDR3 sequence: CASSPRRGENTEAFF. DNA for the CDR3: TGTGCCAGCTCACCACGGAGGGGAGAGAACACTGAAGCTTTCTTT.

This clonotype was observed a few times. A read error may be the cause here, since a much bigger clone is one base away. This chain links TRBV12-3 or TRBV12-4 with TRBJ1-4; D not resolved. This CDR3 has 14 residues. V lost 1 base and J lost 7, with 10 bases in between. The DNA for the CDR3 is TGTGCCAGCAGTTTAGACGGGTCAGTTGAAAAACTGTTTTTT. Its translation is CASSLDGSVEKLFF.

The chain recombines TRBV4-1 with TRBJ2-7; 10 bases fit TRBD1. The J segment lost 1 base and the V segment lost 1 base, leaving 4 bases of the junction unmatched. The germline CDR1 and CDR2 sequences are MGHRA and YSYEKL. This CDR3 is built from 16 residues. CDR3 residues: CASSQGRGQGSYEQYF. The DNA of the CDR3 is TGCGCCAGCAGCCAAGGGCGGGGACAGGGGTCCTACGAGCAGTACTTC.

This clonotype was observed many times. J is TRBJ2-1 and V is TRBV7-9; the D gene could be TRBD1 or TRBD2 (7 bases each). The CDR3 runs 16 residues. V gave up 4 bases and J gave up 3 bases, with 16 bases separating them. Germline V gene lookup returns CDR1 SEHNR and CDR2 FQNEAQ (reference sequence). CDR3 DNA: TGTGCCAGCAGCTCAAGAGGGGGCGGGAGCTACAATGAGCAGTTCTTC. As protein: CASSSRGGGSYNEQFF.

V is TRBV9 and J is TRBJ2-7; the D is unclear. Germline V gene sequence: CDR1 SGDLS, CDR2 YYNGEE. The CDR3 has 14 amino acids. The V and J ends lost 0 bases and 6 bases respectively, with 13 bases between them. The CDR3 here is CASSVEVKDAEQYF. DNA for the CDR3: TGTGCCAGCAGCGTAGAAGTAAAGGACGCCGAGCAGTACTTC. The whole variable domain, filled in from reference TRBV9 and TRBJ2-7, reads DSGVTQTPKHLITATGQRVTLRCSPRSGDLSVYWYQQSLDQGLQFLIQYYNGEERAKGNILERFSAQQFPDLHSELNLSSLELGDSALYFCASSVEVKDAEQYFGPGTRLTVT.

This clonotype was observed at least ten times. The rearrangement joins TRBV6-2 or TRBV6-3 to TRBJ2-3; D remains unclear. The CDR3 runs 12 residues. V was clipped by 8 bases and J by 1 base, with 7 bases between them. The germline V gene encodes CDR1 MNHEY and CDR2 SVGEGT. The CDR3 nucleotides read TGTGCCAGCGGATGGGGCACAGATACGCAGTATTTT. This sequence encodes CASGWGTDTQYF.

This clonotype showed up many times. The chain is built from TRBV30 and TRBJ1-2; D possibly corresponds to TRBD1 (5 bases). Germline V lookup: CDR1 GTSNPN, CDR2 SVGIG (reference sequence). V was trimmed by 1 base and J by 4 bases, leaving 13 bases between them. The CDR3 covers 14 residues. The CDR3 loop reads CAWSDHLRGYGYTF. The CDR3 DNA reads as TGTGCCTGGAGTGATCATCTTAGGGGCTATGGCTACACCTTC.

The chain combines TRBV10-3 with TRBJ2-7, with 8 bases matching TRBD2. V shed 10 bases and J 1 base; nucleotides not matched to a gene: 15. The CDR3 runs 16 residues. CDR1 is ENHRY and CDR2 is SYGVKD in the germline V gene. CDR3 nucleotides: TGTGCCAGCACCGAGGTAGCGGGAAGGAGTTCCTACGAGCAGTACTTC. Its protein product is CASTEVAGRSSYEQYF.

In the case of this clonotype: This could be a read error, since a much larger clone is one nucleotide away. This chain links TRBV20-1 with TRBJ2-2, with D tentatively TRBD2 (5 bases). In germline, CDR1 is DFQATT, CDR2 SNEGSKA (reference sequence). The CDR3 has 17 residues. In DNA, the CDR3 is TGCAGTGCTGGAGATTTGGGGAGCGGAGCGAACACCGGGGAGCTGTTTTTT. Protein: CSAGDLGSGANTGELFF.

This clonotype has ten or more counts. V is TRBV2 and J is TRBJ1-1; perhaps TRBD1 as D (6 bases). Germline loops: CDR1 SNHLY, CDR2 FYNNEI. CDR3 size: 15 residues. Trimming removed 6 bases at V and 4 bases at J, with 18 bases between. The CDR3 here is CASSENRVVGTEAFF. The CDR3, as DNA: TGTGCCAGCAGCGAAAACAGGGTTGTGGGCACTGAAGCTTTCTTT. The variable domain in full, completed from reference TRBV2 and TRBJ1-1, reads EPEVTQTPSHQVTQMGQEVILRCVPISNHLYFYWYRQILGQKVEFLVSFYNNEISEKSEIFDDQFSVERPDGSNFTLKIRSTKLEDSAMYFCASSENRVVGTEAFFGQGTRLTVV.

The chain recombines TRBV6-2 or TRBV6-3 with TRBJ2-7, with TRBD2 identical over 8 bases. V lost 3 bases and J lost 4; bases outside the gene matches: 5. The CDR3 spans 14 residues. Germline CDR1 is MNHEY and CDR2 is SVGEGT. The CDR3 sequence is CASSYPLAAYEQYF. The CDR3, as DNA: TGTGCCAGCAGTTATCCACTAGCGGCGTACGAGCAGTACTTC.

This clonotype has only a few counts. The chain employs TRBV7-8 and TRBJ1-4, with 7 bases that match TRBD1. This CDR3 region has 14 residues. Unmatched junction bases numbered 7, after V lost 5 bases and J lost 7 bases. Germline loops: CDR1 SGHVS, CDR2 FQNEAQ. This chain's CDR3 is CASSPRQGGEKLFF. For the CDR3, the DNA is TGTGCCAGCAGCCCCCGACAGGGAGGTGAAAAACTGTTTTTT.

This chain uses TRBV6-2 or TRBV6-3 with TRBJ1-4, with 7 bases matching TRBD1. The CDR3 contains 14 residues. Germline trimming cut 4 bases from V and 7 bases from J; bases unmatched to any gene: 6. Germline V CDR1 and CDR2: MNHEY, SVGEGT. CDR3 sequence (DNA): TGTGCCAGCAGTTGGCAGGGGGACGGTGAAAAACTGTTTTTT. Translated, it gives CASSWQGDGEKLFF.

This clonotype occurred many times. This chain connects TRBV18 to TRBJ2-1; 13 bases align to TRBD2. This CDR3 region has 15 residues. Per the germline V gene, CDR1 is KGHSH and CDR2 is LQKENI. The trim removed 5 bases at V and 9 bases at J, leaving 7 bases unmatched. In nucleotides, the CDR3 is TGTGCCAGCTCAAGGACTAGCGGGAGTTTCGGTGAGCAGTTCTTC. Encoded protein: CASSRTSGSFGEQFF.

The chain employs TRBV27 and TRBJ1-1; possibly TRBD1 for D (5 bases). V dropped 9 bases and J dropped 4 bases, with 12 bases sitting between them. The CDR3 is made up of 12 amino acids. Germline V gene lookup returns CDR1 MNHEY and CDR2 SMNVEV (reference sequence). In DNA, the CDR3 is TGTGCCAGTTCTGGGGGTGGCACTGAAGCTTTCTTT. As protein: CASSGGGTEAFF.

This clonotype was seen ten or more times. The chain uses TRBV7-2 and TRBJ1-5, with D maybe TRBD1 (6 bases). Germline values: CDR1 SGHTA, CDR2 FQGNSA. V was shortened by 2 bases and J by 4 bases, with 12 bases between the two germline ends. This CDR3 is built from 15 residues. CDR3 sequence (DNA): TGTGCCAGCAGCTTAAACAGGGATCGAAATCAGCCCCAGCATTTT. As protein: CASSLNRDRNQPQHF.

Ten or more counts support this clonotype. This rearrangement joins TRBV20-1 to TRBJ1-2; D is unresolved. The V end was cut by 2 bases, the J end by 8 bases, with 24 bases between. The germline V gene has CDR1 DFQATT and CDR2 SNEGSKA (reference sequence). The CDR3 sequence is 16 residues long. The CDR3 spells CSARKGGPLLRWGYTF. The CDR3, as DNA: TGCAGTGCTAGAAAAGGAGGGCCCCTTTTAAGATGGGGCTACACCTTC.

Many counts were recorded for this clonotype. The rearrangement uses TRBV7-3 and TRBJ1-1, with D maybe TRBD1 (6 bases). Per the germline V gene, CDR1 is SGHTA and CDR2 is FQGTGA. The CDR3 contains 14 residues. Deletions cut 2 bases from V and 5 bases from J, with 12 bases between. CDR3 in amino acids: CASSLGGGQTEAFF. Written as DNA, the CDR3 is TGTGCCAGCAGCTTAGGGGGCGGGCAAACTGAAGCTTTCTTT.

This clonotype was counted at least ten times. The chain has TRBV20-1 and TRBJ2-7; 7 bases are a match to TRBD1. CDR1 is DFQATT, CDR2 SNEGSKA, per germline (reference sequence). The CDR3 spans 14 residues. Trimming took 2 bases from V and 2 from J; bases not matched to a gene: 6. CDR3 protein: CSARPGQIPYEQYF. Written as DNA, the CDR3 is TGCAGTGCTAGACCGGGACAGATACCCTACGAGCAGTACTTC.

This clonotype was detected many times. The CDR3 spells CASSPFGPYEQYF. The CDR3 nucleotides are TGTGCCAGCAGCCCTTTCGGACCCTACGAGCAGTACTTC. The chain is built from TRBV11-3 and TRBJ2-7; D gene unclear. The V gene's germline CDR1 is SGHNT and CDR2 YENEEA. The CDR3 covers 13 residues. V lost 5 bases and J 2 bases, leaving 10 bases between the germline ends.

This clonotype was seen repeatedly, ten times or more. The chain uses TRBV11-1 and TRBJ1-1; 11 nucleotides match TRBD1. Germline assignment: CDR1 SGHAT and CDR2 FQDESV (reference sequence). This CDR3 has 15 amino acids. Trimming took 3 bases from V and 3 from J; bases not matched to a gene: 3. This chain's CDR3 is CASSLDRGRDTEAFF. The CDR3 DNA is TGTGCCAGCAGCTTGGACAGGGGGCGGGACACTGAAGCTTTCTTT.

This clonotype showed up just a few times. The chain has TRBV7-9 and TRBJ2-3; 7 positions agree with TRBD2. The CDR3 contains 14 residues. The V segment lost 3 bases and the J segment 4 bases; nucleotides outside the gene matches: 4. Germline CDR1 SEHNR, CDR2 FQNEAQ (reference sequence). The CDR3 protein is CASSFRLAADTQYF. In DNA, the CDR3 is TGTGCCAGCAGCTTCCGACTAGCCGCAGATACGCAGTATTTT.

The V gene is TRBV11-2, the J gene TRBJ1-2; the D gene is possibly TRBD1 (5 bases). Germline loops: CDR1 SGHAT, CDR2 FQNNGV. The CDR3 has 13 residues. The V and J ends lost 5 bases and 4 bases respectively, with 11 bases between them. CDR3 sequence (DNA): TGTGCCAGCAGCCAGGGCCGGGGCTATGGCTACACCTTC. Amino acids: CASSQGRGYGYTF.

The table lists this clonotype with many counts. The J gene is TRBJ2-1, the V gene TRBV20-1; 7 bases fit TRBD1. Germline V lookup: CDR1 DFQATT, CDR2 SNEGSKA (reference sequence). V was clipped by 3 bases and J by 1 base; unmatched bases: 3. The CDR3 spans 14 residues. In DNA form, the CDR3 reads TGCAGTGCTAGTAGACAGGGTTCCTACAATGAGCAGTTCTTC. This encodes CSASRQGSYNEQFF.

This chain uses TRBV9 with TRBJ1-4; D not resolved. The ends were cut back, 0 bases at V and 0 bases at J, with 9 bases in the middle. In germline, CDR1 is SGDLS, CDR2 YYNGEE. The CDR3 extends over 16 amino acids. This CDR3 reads CASSVAPGATNEKLFF. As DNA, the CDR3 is TGTGCCAGCAGCGTAGCTCCCGGAGCAACTAATGAAAAACTGTTTTTT.

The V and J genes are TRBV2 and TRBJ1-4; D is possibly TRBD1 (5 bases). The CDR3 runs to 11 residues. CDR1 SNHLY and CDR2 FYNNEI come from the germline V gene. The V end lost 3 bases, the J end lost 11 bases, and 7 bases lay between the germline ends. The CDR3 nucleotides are TGTGCCAGCAGTGATCGGGGGAAACTGTTTTTT. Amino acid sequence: CASSDRGKLFF.

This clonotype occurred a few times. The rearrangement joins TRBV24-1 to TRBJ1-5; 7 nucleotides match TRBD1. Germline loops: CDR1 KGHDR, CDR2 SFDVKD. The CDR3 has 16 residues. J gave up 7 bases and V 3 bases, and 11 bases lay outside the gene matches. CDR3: CATSDQQGTFTQPQHF. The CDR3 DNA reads TGTGCCACCAGTGATCAACAGGGGACGTTCACCCAGCCCCAGCATTTT.

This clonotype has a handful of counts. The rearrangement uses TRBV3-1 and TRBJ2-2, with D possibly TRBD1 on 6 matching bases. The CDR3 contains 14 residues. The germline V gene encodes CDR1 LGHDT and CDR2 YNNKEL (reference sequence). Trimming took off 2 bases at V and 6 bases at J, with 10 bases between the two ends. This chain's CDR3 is CASSQQGQAGELFF. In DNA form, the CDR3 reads TGTGCCAGCAGCCAACAGGGGCAGGCCGGGGAGCTGTTTTTT.

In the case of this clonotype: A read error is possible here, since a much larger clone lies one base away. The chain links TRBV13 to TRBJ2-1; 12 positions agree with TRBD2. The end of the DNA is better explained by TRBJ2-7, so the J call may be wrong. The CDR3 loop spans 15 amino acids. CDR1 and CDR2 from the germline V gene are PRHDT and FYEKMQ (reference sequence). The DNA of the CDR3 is TGTGCCAGCAGCCCTAGCGGGAGGGGGTACAATGAGCAGTACTTC. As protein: CASSPSGRGYNEQYF.

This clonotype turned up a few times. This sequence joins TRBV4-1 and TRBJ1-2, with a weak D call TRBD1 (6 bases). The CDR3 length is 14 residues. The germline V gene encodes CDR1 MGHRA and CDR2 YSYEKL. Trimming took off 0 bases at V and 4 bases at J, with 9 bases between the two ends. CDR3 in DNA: TGCGCCAGCAGCCAAGACACAGGGTTCTATGGCTACACCTTC. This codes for CASSQDTGFYGYTF.

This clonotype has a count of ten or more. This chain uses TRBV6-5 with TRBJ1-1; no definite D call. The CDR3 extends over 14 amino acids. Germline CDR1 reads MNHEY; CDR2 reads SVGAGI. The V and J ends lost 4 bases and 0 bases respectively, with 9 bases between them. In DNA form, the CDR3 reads TGTGCCAGCAGTTCGTTGAACCTGAACACTGAAGCTTTCTTT. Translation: CASSSLNLNTEAFF.